This T cell receptor beta chain was sequenced for a study of regulatory T cells in long-lasting Graves disease. Study-wide findings and caveats: TRBV28, TRBJ1-2 and TRBJ2-5 were favored in persistent disease.

As to time point: persistent/refractory GD, antithyroid drugs over 5 years with positive TRAb. PBMC RNA was the source of the TCR library. With regard to this clonotype: Antigen unknown.

Trimming removed 7 bases at V and 4 bases at J, with 16 bases between. CDR1 and CDR2 (germline): GTSNPN, SVGIG (reference sequence). This CDR3 has 14 residues. Assembly of TCR beta libraries relied on iRepertoire HTBI primers together with Arm-PCR of CDR3 regions. In the study's own analysis: Across all samples, just over 60 TRBV segments and roughly 14 TRBJ segments were identified. MiXCR, applied by TCRdb to the multiplex PCR reads, yields one record per CDR3 protein. The V and J calls reflect TCRdb's pipeline rather than the authors' work. There are about 470,000 distinct CDR3 sequences in the sample; 20% to 25% occur only once, and approximately 6.4% lies in the top ten.

This clonotype was obtained from a female donor with Graves disease. This chain uses TRBV30 with TRBJ2-2; D may be TRBD1 or TRBD2 (5 bases each). Sequenced material: peripheral blood mononuclear cells (PBMCs), taken when the disease was refractory, from a patient treated with antithyroid drugs. The CDR3 region is CASVKDGGTGELFF. In DNA, the CDR3 is TGTGCCTCAGTAAAGGATGGGGGCACCGGGGAGCTGTTTTTT.